This entry lists 27 T cell receptor beta chains sequenced from one sample in a study of cytotoxic CD8 clonotypes in ibrutinib-treated CLL. Using immunoSEQ multiplex PCR, the repertoire was profiled, and TCRdb retains in-frame clones only, with some absent. The top ten hold approximately 2% of the sample, which has over 150,000 clones, roughly 80% seen once. Material: PBMCs, obtained after 12 months of ibrutinib treatment. These receptors came from a human donor with chronic lymphocytic leukemia.

V usage is TRBV6-1 and J usage is TRBJ2-7; 14 nucleotides line up with TRBD2. CDR3 length equals 15 residues. Germline V gene lookup returns CDR1 MNHNS and CDR2 SASEGT. Losses at the gene ends were 4 bases for V and 9 bases for J; bases not matched to a gene: 8. The CDR3 DNA follows: TGTGCCAGCAGTGGTTGGACTAGCGGGGGGAGGTGGCAGTACTTC. It yields the protein CASSGWTSGGRWQYF.

The genes are TRBV7-9 and TRBJ1-1; D call uncertain. V shed 3 bases and J shed 7 bases, with 18 bases lying between them. CDR3 length: 15 residues. Germline CDR1 and CDR2: SEHNR and FQNEAQ (reference sequence). CDR3 DNA: TGTGCCAGCAGCTTGTGGGGTGCATGGTCTCATGAAGCTTTCTTT. Translation: CASSLWGAWSHEAFF.

This clone was seen only a few times. This chain joins TRBV5-1 and TRBJ1-2; TRBD1 might be the D (6 bases). V was clipped by 4 bases and J by 5 bases, with 15 bases between them. Germline loops: CDR1 SGHRS, CDR2 YFSETQ. This CDR3 spans 14 amino acids. In DNA, the CDR3 is TGCGCCAGCAGCCCCCCCGAGGGGGGGTATGGCTACACCTTC. Amino acids: CASSPPEGGYGYTF. The full variable domain, with the rest looked up from reference TRBV5-1 and TRBJ1-2, is KAGVTQTPRYLIKTRGQQVTLSCSPISGHRSVSWYQQTPGQGLQFLFEYFSETQRNKGNFPGRFSGRQFSNSRSEMNVSTLELGDSALYLCASSPPEGGYGYTFGSGTRLTVV.

The V gene is TRBV18, the J gene TRBJ2-7; TRBD1 or TRBD2 may be the D gene (5 bases each). Germline CDR1 and CDR2: KGHSH and LQKENI. Trimming took off 3 bases at V and 7 bases at J, with 16 bases between the two ends. The CDR3 runs 14 residues. The CDR3 here is CASSPATGTREQYF. CDR3 bases: TGTGCCAGCTCACCGGCAACGGGGACGAGGGAGCAGTACTTC.

The chain has TRBV4-1 and TRBJ2-2, with a possible D match to TRBD1 (5 bases). The V gene's germline CDR1 is MGHRA and CDR2 YSYEKL. V lost 4 bases, J lost 2 bases, and 23 bases lay in between. The CDR3 sequence is 19 residues long. The DNA of the CDR3 is TGCGCCAGCAGCCGACCTCCTACGAGGACACTACCAAACACCGGGGAGCTGTTTTTT. This sequence encodes CASSRPPTRTLPNTGELFF.

The chain combines TRBV28 with TRBJ1-1, with D perhaps matching TRBD1 (6 bases). CDR3 length equals 15 residues. The V gene's germline CDR1 is MDHEN and CDR2 SYDVKM. The V end lost 4 bases, the J end lost 1 base, and 13 bases lay between the germline ends. The DNA of the CDR3 is TGTGCCAGCAGTTCGGAGGGGGGCCCGAACACTGAAGCTTTCTTT. Translation: CASSSEGGPNTEAFF.

The chain uses TRBV5-4 and TRBJ1-5; maybe TRBD1 (6 bases). The germline CDR1 and CDR2 sequences are SGHNT and YYREEE (reference sequence). V was shortened by 2 bases and J by 2 bases, with 14 bases between the two germline ends. The length of the CDR3 is 16 residues. In nucleotides, the CDR3 is TGTGCCAGCAGCTTACAGGGTTTAGAAGGCAATCAGCCCCAGCATTTT. Amino acid sequence: CASSLQGLEGNQPQHF.

J is TRBJ2-5 and V is TRBV28, with 10 positions matching TRBD1. The V gene's germline CDR1 is MDHEN and CDR2 SYDVKM. The CDR3 runs 16 residues. The J segment lost 5 bases and the V segment lost 7 bases, leaving 13 bases of the junction unmatched. The CDR3 protein is CASKGPGTGVTETQYF. Here the CDR3 DNA reads TGTGCCAGCAAAGGCCCCGGGACAGGGGTAACGGAGACCCAGTACTTC.

This clone has a single count. V and J are TRBV28 and TRBJ2-7, with 8 bases fitting TRBD1. Trimming removed 6 bases from V and 4 bases from J; junction bases left unmatched: 11. The CDR3 is 15 amino acids. CDR1 and CDR2 (germline): MDHEN, SYDVKM. The CDR3 loop reads CASRTGEVSSYEQYF. Written as DNA, the CDR3 is TGTGCCAGCAGGACAGGGGAGGTTAGCTCGTACGAGCAGTACTTC.

This chain uses TRBV5-1 with TRBJ1-4; D not certain. Trimming took off 0 bases at V and 8 bases at J, with 11 bases between the two ends. The germline V gene has CDR1 SGHRS and CDR2 YFSETQ. This CDR3 spans 14 amino acids. CDR3 sequence: CASSLAPPGEKLFF. The CDR3 nucleotides read TGCGCCAGCAGCTTGGCCCCGCCAGGAGAAAAACTGTTTTTT.

The rearrangement uses TRBV28 and TRBJ2-2, with a weak D call TRBD1 (6 bases). Germline V gene data show CDR1 as MDHEN and CDR2 as SYDVKM. The CDR3 extends over 16 amino acids. The V end was cut by 10 bases, the J end by 0 bases, with 18 bases between. The DNA of the CDR3 is TGTGCCACACCCCCGGACAGTGCTTCGAACACCGGGGAGCTGTTTTTT. This codes for CATPPDSASNTGELFF.

This chain links TRBV7-2 with TRBJ2-5; D call uncertain. Germline V lookup: CDR1 SGHTA, CDR2 FQGNSA. This CDR3 comprises 13 residues. V lost 1 base, J lost 7 bases, and 10 bases lay in between. CDR3 in DNA: TGTGCCAGCAGCTTAGGTTTTCCCGGGACCCAGTACTTC. Translation gives CASSLGFPGTQYF.

The V gene is TRBV5-4, the J gene TRBJ2-1; 11 positions agree with TRBD2. The CDR3 loop spans 17 amino acids. Germline trimming cut 0 bases from V and 3 bases from J; bases unmatched to any gene: 5. CDR1 and CDR2 from the germline V gene are SGHNT and YYREEE (reference sequence). The CDR3: CASSLGGSGGGYNEQFF. CDR3 nucleotides: TGTGCCAGCAGCTTGGGAGGTAGCGGGGGGGGCTACAATGAGCAGTTCTTC.

The sample holds one count of this clone. This sample also contains other DNA sequences that code for the same CDR3. The rearrangement joins TRBV19 to TRBJ1-2; the match to TRBD1 covers 8 bases. V lost 6 bases to trimming and J lost 2 bases; unmatched junction nucleotides: 11. CDR1 LNHDA and CDR2 SQIVND come from the germline V gene (reference sequence). The CDR3 sequence is 16 residues long. The CDR3 region is CASSRRGQGRNYGYTF. In nucleotides, the CDR3 is TGTGCCAGTAGCCGACGAGGACAGGGTCGCAACTATGGCTACACCTTC.

This clone was recorded a few times. V usage is TRBV5-1 and J usage is TRBJ2-6, with TRBD2 identical over 7 bases. Germline V gene sequence: CDR1 SGHRS, CDR2 YFSETQ. V shed 1 base, J shed 3 bases, and the junction held 7 bases outside the gene matches. This CDR3 has 17 amino acids. CDR3 residues: CASSLSGRANGANVLTF. For the CDR3, the DNA is TGCGCCAGCAGCTTGTCGGGGAGGGCCAATGGGGCCAACGTCCTGACTTTC.

The chain uses TRBV20-1 and TRBJ2-7; D gene ambiguous. V was shortened by 2 bases and J by 2 bases, with 1 base between the two germline ends. The germline CDR1 and CDR2 sequences are DFQATT and SNEGSKA (reference sequence). There are 10 residues in the CDR3. The CDR3 DNA sequence: TGCAGTGCTAGACCCTACGAGCAGTACTTC. It encodes CSARPYEQYF.

The gene calls are TRBV5-4 and TRBJ1-1; 10 nucleotides align to TRBD1. V shed 3 bases and J 3 bases; nucleotides not matched to a gene: 5. Germline V gene data show CDR1 as SGHNT and CDR2 as YYREEE (reference sequence). CDR3 length: 15 residues. The CDR3 DNA follows: TGTGCCAGCAGCTGGACGGGACAGGGGTACACTGAAGCTTTCTTT. This translates into CASSWTGQGYTEAFF.

The V and J genes are TRBV7-2 and TRBJ2-3, with TRBD1 as a possible D gene (5 bases). Trimming took 4 bases from V and 9 from J, leaving 14 bases between them. Looked up from germline, CDR1 is SGHTA and CDR2 is FQGNSA. There are 13 residues in the CDR3. Here the CDR3 DNA reads TGTGCCAGCAGCTCGAAGGGGCAGCAGACGCAGTATTTT. Translation gives CASSSKGQQTQYF.

The V gene is TRBV11-2, the J gene TRBJ1-5; D not certain. Trimming left V 0 bases short and J 0 bases short, with 6 bases between. Germline-derived CDR1 and CDR2 are SGHAT and FQNNGV. This CDR3 is built from 15 residues. CDR3 bases: TGTGCCAGCAGCTTAGACGGCCTTAGCAATCAGCCCCAGCATTTT. This encodes CASSLDGLSNQPQHF.

The V call is TRBV7-2, the J call TRBJ1-2; possible D gene TRBD1, 5 bases. The CDR3 is 13 residues long. The germline V gene has CDR1 SGHTA and CDR2 FQGNSA. Trimming pared 4 bases from V and 6 bases from J, leaving 12 bases between. The CDR3 loop reads CASSSYGGDGYTF. CDR3 coding DNA: TGTGCCAGCAGCTCGTACGGGGGTGATGGCTACACCTTC. Using reference TRBV7-2 and TRBJ1-2 for the parts outside the CDR3, the full variable domain is GAGVSQSPSNKVTEKGKDVELRCDPISGHTALYWYRQSLGQGLEFLIYFQGNSAPDKSGLPSDRFSAERTGGSVSTLTIQRTQQEDSAVYLCASSSYGGDGYTFGSGTRLTVV.

This chain's CDR3 is CASSLLVSDTYNEQFF. CDR3 nucleotide sequence: TGTGCCAGCAGTTTATTAGTAAGTGATACCTACAATGAGCAGTTCTTC. The rearrangement links TRBV28 to TRBJ2-1; D unclear. CDR3 length: 16 residues. V dropped 1 base and J dropped 2 bases, with 12 bases sitting between them. Germline V lookup: CDR1 MDHEN, CDR2 SYDVKM. The complete variable domain, with remaining parts taken from reference TRBV28 and TRBJ2-1, reads DVKVTQSSRYLVKRTGEKVFLECVQDMDHENMFWYRQDPGLGLRLIYFSYDVKMKEKGDIPEGYSVSREKKERFSLILESASTNQTSMYLCASSLLVSDTYNEQFFGPGTRLTVL.

This chain joins TRBV15 and TRBJ2-3; a weak D match, TRBD1 (5 bases). CDR3 size: 14 residues. Germline values: CDR1 LNHNV, CDR2 YYDKDF (reference sequence). The ends were cut back, 1 base at V and 2 bases at J, with 7 bases in the middle. The CDR3 DNA sequence: TGTGCCACCAGCAGAGCGACAGTCACAGATACGCAGTATTTT. Its translation: CATSRATVTDTQYF.

The chain joins TRBV9 to TRBJ2-1; D possibly corresponds to TRBD2 (6 bases). V lost 0 bases, J lost 3 bases, and 10 bases lay in between. This CDR3 is built from 15 residues. Germline assignment: CDR1 SGDLS and CDR2 YYNGEE. CDR3 region: CASSVELADYNEQFF. The CDR3 bases are TGTGCCAGCAGCGTAGAACTAGCAGACTACAATGAGCAGTTCTTC.

This chain's CDR3 is CASSLPGTEGGYTF. CDR3 DNA sequence: TGCGCCAGCAGCTTGCCGGGGACAGAGGGGGGCTACACCTTC. The gene calls are TRBV5-1 and TRBJ1-2; 7 bases are a match to TRBD1. There are 14 residues in the CDR3. The ends lost 1 base at V and 8 bases at J; junction bases unmatched: 8. CDR1 is SGHRS and CDR2 is YFSETQ in the germline V gene.

The chain links TRBV7-2 to TRBJ2-7, with 11 positions matching TRBD2. The V segment lost 5 bases and the J segment 5 bases; nucleotides outside the gene matches: 8. CDR3 length: 15 amino acids. The V gene's germline CDR1 is SGHTA and CDR2 FQGNSA. The CDR3 region has the DNA TGTGCCAGCAGCAGCCCGACTAGCGGGGTCAACGAGCAGTACTTC. It encodes CASSSPTSGVNEQYF.

This clone was observed once. The gene calls are TRBV28 and TRBJ2-5; D unclear. CDR1 is MDHEN and CDR2 is SYDVKM in the germline V gene. The CDR3 is made up of 14 amino acids. Trimming cost V 2 bases and J 4 bases, with 11 bases left between them. The CDR3 coding sequence is TGTGCCAGCAGTTTAATATTCCTAGGAGAGACCCAGTACTTC. Protein product: CASSLIFLGETQYF.

The chain couples TRBV9 to TRBJ1-4; TRBD1 is a possible D gene (6 bases). Trimming removed 4 bases from V and 7 bases from J, with 14 bases in between. This CDR3 has 14 amino acids. The germline V gene encodes CDR1 SGDLS and CDR2 YYNGEE. In nucleotides, the CDR3 is TGTGCCAGCAGCCCCCTGGGGGCGCGTGAAAAACTGTTTTTT. Its translation is CASSPLGAREKLFF. Drawing the rest from reference TRBV9 and TRBJ1-4, the complete variable domain is DSGVTQTPKHLITATGQRVTLRCSPRSGDLSVYWYQQSLDQGLQFLIQYYNGEERAKGNILERFSAQQFPDLHSELNLSSLELGDSALYFCASSPLGAREKLFFGSGTQLSVL.